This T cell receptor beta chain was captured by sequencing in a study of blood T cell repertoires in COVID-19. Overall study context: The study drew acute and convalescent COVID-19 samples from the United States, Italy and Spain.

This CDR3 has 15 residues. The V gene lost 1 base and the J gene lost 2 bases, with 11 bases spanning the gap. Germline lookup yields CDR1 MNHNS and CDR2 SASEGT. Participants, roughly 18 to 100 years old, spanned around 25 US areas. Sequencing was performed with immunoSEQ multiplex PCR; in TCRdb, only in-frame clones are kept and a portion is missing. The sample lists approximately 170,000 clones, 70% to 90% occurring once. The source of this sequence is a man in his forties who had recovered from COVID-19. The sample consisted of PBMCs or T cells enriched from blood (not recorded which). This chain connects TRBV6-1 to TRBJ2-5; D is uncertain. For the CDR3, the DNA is TGTGCCAGCAGTGAAGTCCTAGAACGGCAAGAGACCCAGTACTTC. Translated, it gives CASSEVLERQETQYF.